These T cell receptor beta chains were read from a single sample in a study of shared clonotypes between healthy human individuals. Profiling relied on immunoSEQ multiplex PCR, and the TCRdb table lists in-frame clones only, not all of them. The table records about 680,000 clones, approximately 90% of them present only once. Sequenced sample: naive CD8+ T cells sorted from blood. These receptors all stem from a man aged 30-40 years in good health. CDR3s include the opening cysteine and the closing phenylalanine or tryptophan. D genes are given only for firm matches. A clone size is listed for some rows: how often the clone was seen (once, few, many), or a class if it is expanded.

TRBJ2-1	TRBV30	few	18	TRBD2	TGTGCCTGGAGTGGACTAGCGGGAGAAGAGGTTGGCTACAATGAGCAGTTCTTC	CAWSGLAGEEVGYNEQFF
TRBJ2-7	TRBV7-9	.	12	.	TGTGCCAGCAGCTACCGGACAGAAGAGCAGTACTTC	CASSYRTEEQYF
TRBJ2-1	TRBV25-1	.	14	TRBD1	TGTGCCAGCAGTACCGGGACAGGGATCAATGAGCAGTTCTTC	CASSTGTGINEQFF
TRBJ1-1	TRBV19	.	14	.	TGTGCCAGTAGTATATGGGGGTTGAACACTGAAGCTTTCTTT	CASSIWGLNTEAFF
TRBJ2-2	TRBV19	.	12	.	TGTGCCAGTAGCAGGGGGGCCGGGGAGCTGTTTTTT	CASSRGAGELFF
TRBJ2-7	TRBV7-3	.	12	.	TGTGCCAGCAGCACCCGGGCCTACGAGCGGTACTTC	CASSTRAYERYF
TRBJ2-3	TRBV7-2	.	18	TRBD2	TGTGCCAGCAGCTCGCTGGTATGGACTAGGCTTCGCACAGATACGCAGTATTTT	CASSSLVWTRLRTDTQYF
TRBJ2-1	TRBV29-1	.	15	.	TGCAGCGTTGACGGGCCGCAGCTTACATACAATGAGCAGTTCTTC	CSVDGPQLTYNEQFF
TRBJ2-2	TRBV29-1	.	13	.	TGCAGCGTTGGGACAGTAAACACCGGGGAGCTGTTTTTT	CSVGTVNTGELFF
TRBJ1-1	TRBV4-1	.	15	TRBD1	TGCGCCAGCAGCCTAATGACAGGGGTCGTTTCTGAAGCTTTCTTT	CASSLMTGVVSEAFF
TRBJ2-1	TRBV28	.	15	TRBD2	TGTGCCAGCAGTGTTAGCGGGAACGCCTACAATGAGCAGTTCTTC	CASSVSGNAYNEQFF
TRBJ2-7	TRBV7-9	.	14	.	TGTGCCACCGGTCTCGTCGGAGGCTCCTACGAGCAGTACTTC	CATGLVGGSYEQYF
TRBJ2-1	TRBV25-1	.	17	TRBD2	TGTGCCAGCAGTGAATATAACTTTGTGGTCAGCGGGGATGAGCAGTTCTTC	CASSEYNFVVSGDEQFF
TRBJ2-7	TRBV11-2	.	14	.	TGTGCCAGCAGCTCCTCCCTAGCCGGGTACGAGCAGTACTTC	CASSSSLAGYEQYF
TRBJ1-5	TRBV19	.	15	.	TGTGCCAGTAAGTCCCGGACGGATAGCAATCAGCCCCAGCATTTT	CASKSRTDSNQPQHF
TRBJ2-3	TRBV27	.	16	.	TGTGCCAGCAGTTTACAGACTACAACCTACACAGATACGCAGTATTTT	CASSLQTTTYTDTQYF
TRBJ2-7	TRBV28	.	12	TRBD1	TGTGCCTCATGGACAGGGGCCTACGAGCAGTACTTC	CASWTGAYEQYF
TRBJ2-7	TRBV19	once	14	.	TGTGCCAGTAGTTCCACCGGGCAATCCGGCGAGCAGTACTTC	CASSSTGQSGEQYF
TRBJ2-7	TRBV27	.	16	TRBD2	TGTGCCAGCAGTTTATCTAGCGGGAGGCTATACTACGAGCAGTACTTC	CASSLSSGRLYYEQYF
TRBJ2-5	TRBV28	once	15	.	TGTGCCAGCAGTTCTCGGACATCTACACAAGAGACCCAGTACTTC	CASSSRTSTQETQYF
TRBJ1-2	TRBV10-3	.	13	.	TGTGCCATCAGTACAGAGTCTAACTATGGCTACACCTTC	CAISTESNYGYTF
TRBJ2-7	TRBV7-9	.	14	.	TGTGCCAGCAGCTTAGTCCTGGGCGCTTACGAGCAGTACTTC	CASSLVLGAYEQYF
TRBJ2-1	TRBV4-1	.	17	TRBD2	TGCGCCAGCAGCCAAAAGGGACTAGCGGGGTCCTACAATGAGCAGTTCTTC	CASSQKGLAGSYNEQFF
TRBJ1-5	TRBV6-5	.	15	.	TGTGCCAGCAGCCTTACGTCAGGGAGAAATCAGCCCCAGCATTTT	CASSLTSGRNQPQHF
TRBJ2-7	TRBV28	.	14	.	TGTGCCGTAGTGAATGTGGTTTCCACCTACGAGCAGTACTTC	CAVVNVVSTYEQYF
TRBJ2-2	TRBV7-7	.	13	.	TGTGCCAGCAGCTTAAAAGGGCCCGGGGAGCTGTTTTTT	CASSLKGPGELFF
TRBJ1-1	TRBV11-2	.	12	.	TGTGCCAGCAGCTTAGAGGGGGCGGAGGCTTTCTTT	CASSLEGAEAFF
TRBJ2-1	TRBV19	.	15	.	TGTGCCAGTAGTGACCTGGTAGCGTCCTACAATGAGCAGTTCTTC	CASSDLVASYNEQFF
TRBJ2-2	TRBV28	.	13	.	TGTGCCAGCAGTTTGGGTGCACCCGGGGAGCTGTTTTTT	CASSLGAPGELFF
TRBJ2-3	TRBV6-1	once	18	TRBD1	TGTGCCAGCAGTGAACCGGGACAGGGCCCCGCTCGCCCGGATACGCAGTATTTT	CASSEPGQGPARPDTQYF
TRBJ2-7	TRBV9	.	13	.	TGTGCCAGCAGCGTACTAAGCTGCTACGAGCAGTACTTC	CASSVLSCYEQYF
TRBJ2-1	TRBV14	.	17	TRBD2	TGTGCCAGCAGCCAAAACCTGGGACTAGCGGGTGACAATGAGCAGTTCTTC	CASSQNLGLAGDNEQFF
TRBJ2-3	TRBV30	.	16	TRBD1	TGTGCCTGGACCAGACAGGGGTGGTGGTCGGCAGATACGCAGTATTTT	CAWTRQGWWSADTQYF
TRBJ2-7	TRBV13	.	15	TRBD1	TGTGCCAGCAGCTTATCGGGGACAGGGATCCACGAGCAGTACTTC	CASSLSGTGIHEQYF
TRBJ1-1	TRBV9	once	15	.	TGTGCCAGCAGCGTAGCGGGGGGACTAAACACTGAAGCTTTCTTT	CASSVAGGLNTEAFF
TRBJ1-2	TRBV30	.	12	.	TGTGCCTGGAGTGAGTTTAACTATGGCTACACCTTC	CAWSEFNYGYTF
TRBJ2-7	TRBV28	.	15	.	TGTGCCAGCAGTTTACCTCGGAGCCTCGGCTACGAGCAGTACTTC	CASSLPRSLGYEQYF
TRBJ2-1	TRBV29-1	.	13	TRBD1	TGCAGCGTCGAGGACAGGGTAATAGATGAGCAGTTCTTC	CSVEDRVIDEQFF
TRBJ2-7	TRBV4-1	.	14	.	TGCGCCAGCAGCCAAGGCGGGATAACTAGCGAGCAGTACTTC	CASSQGGITSEQYF
TRBJ2-7	TRBV25-1	.	17	TRBD2	TGTGCCAGCAGTGCCCCTACTAGCGGGAGGGCGACAAACGAGCAGTACTTC	CASSAPTSGRATNEQYF
TRBJ2-1	TRBV7-9	few	14	.	TGTGCCAGCAGCTTTTTACCCACAAACAATGAGCAGTTCTTC	CASSFLPTNNEQFF
TRBJ2-5	TRBV7-9	.	13	.	TGTGCCAGCAGCGCCGGACCTGGAGGGACCCAGTACTTC	CASSAGPGGTQYF
TRBJ2-7	TRBV29-1	.	15	.	TGCAGCGTTGAGGGGGTTAGAGGGGAACCCTACGAGCAGTACTTC	CSVEGVRGEPYEQYF
TRBJ2-7	TRBV29-1	.	13	TRBD1	TGCAGCGTGTCCGGGACAGCGTCCTACGAGCAGTACTTC	CSVSGTASYEQYF
TRBJ2-7	TRBV7-8	.	14	.	TGTGCCAGCAGCCCGGGGCTAGACTCCTACGAGCAGTACTTC	CASSPGLDSYEQYF
TRBJ2-1	TRBV28	.	13	.	TGTGCCAGCAGTTCCGGGGGTGGCAATGAGCAGTTCTTC	CASSSGGGNEQFF
TRBJ2-7	TRBV7-7	.	14	.	TGTGCCAGCAGCCCCACAGGGAGCTCCTACGAGCAGTACTTC	CASSPTGSSYEQYF
TRBJ2-7	TRBV4-3	.	15	TRBD2	TGCGCCAGCAGCCAAGTGAGCGGGAATGGTTACGAGCAGTACTTC	CASSQVSGNGYEQYF
TRBJ2-1	TRBV28	.	15	.	TGTGCCAGCAGTTTCGCGGGGAGCTCCTACAATGAGCAGTTCTTC	CASSFAGSSYNEQFF
TRBJ2-7	TRBV6-5	.	15	.	TGTGCCAGCAGTCCACGGGGCCAGCCCTCCTACGAGCAGTACTTC	CASSPRGQPSYEQYF
TRBJ2-3	TRBV11-2	once	17	TRBD2	TGTGCCAGCAGCTTAGTGGCTAGCGGGGGACTCACAGATACGCAGTATTTT	CASSLVASGGLTDTQYF